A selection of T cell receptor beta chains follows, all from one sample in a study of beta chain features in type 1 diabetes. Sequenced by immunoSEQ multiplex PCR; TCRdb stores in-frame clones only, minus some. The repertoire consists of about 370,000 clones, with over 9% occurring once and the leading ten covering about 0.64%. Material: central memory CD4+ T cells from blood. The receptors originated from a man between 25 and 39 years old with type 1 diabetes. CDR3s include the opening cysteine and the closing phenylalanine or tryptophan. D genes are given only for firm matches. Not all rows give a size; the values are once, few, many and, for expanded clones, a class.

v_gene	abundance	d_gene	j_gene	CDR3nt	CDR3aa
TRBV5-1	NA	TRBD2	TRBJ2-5	TGCGCCAGCAGCTTGGGTGGACTAGCGAGCCAAGAGACCCAGTACTTC	CASSLGGLASQETQYF
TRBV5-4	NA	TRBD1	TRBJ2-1	TGTGCCAGCAGCCCAGGTCGCGGGACAGGCTTCTACAATGAGCAGTTCTTC	CASSPGRGTGFYNEQFF
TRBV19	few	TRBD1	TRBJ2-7	TGTGCCAGTAGTAAACTTGCACAGGGGCCCTACGAGCAGTACTTC	CASSKLAQGPYEQYF
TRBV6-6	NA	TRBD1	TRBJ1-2	TGTGCCAGCAGTTCCTGGACAGGGGGCGGTGCCTTC	CASSSWTGGGAF
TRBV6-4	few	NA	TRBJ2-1	TGTGCCAGCAGTGACCCTCTGCGGGGCGGCCACAATGAGCAGTTCTTC	CASSDPLRGGHNEQFF
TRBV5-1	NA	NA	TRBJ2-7	TGCGCCAGCAGCTTACACAGCTCCTACGAGCAGTACTTC	CASSLHSSYEQYF
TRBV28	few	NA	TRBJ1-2	TGTGCCAGCAGTTCAGGGCCTTTACCGGCTGGCTACACCTTC	CASSSGPLPAGYTF
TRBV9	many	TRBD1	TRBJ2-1	TGTGCCAGCAGCAACGCCGGGACAGGGGTGAATGAGCAGTTCTTC	CASSNAGTGVNEQFF
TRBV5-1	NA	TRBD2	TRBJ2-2	TGCGCCAGCAGCCGATTAACCCCCAGGGAGGGTACCGGGGAGCTGTTTTTT	CASSRLTPREGTGELFF
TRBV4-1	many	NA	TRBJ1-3	TGCGCCAGCAGCCTTTCGGGAGGGAATGGAAACACCATATATTTT	CASSLSGGNGNTIYF
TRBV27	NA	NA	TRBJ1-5	TGTGCCAGCAGTCAAGTACACTTAGCTCAGCCCCAGCATTTT	CASSQVHLAQPQHF